This T cell receptor (beta chain) was sequenced for a study of T-cell reconstitution after alpha-beta-depleted transplantation in children. Whole-study results and caveats: T-cell counts and diversity at one year post-transplant came mainly from newly produced T cells. Several hundred expanded graft clones reportedly supplied alpha-beta T cells about two months after transplant.

Unique molecular identifiers were used in preparing the TCRbeta library. TCRdb reprocessed the PCR reads with MiXCR, giving one entry per CDR3 protein. In the table there are around 240,000 distinct CDR3 sequences, approximately 8% of which are singletons. This clonotype was detected ten times or more. Its antigen is not known. Sequencing used PBMCs, mostly from graft donor cells, obtained 180 days after TCRalphabeta/CD19-depleted stem cell transplant. This clonotype was sampled from a male patient between 5 and 17 years old who had a stem cell transplant for acute lymphoblastic leukemia, so the T cells may come from the graft donor.

The DNA of the CDR3 is TGCAGTGCTAGTTCTCCCCTTACAGGGGTCAATGAGCAGTTCTTC. Its translation is CSASSPLTGVNEQFF. The J gene is TRBJ2-1, the V gene TRBV20-1; TRBD1 matches 7 bases. This CDR3 has 15 residues. Germline CDR1 and CDR2: DFQATT and SNEGSKA (reference sequence). Trimming cost V 3 bases and J 6 bases; bases outside gene matches: 11.